These 29 T cell receptor beta chains were all obtained from the same sample, sequenced in a study of T cell changes during pregnancy in multiple sclerosis. Only in-frame clones appear in the TCRdb table, and some are missing; sequencing was by immunoSEQ multiplex PCR. This sample has 85,000 to 130,000 clones, with around 93% found just once. The sequencing here drew on peripheral blood, taken before pregnancy. These TCRs come from a female donor with multiple sclerosis, enrolled in a pregnancy study.

The chain carries TRBV5-1 and TRBJ1-2, with D maybe TRBD1 (6 bases). V was trimmed by 4 bases and J by 5 bases, leaving 12 bases between them. The CDR3 extends over 13 amino acids. Germline-derived CDR1 and CDR2 are SGHRS and YFSETQ. The CDR3 DNA sequence: TGCGCCAGCAGCCAGGGGACCACGTATGGCTACACCTTC. It codes for CASSQGTTYGYTF.

The chain employs TRBV7-8 and TRBJ1-1; D unresolved. CDR3 length: 15 residues. CDR1 is SGHVS, CDR2 FQNEAQ, per germline. V was pared by 5 bases and J by 0 bases, with 13 bases between. CDR3 DNA: TGTGCCAGCAGCGGGCAGAAGATAATGAACACTGAAGCTTTCTTT. Translation gives CASSGQKIMNTEAFF. The whole variable domain, filled in from reference TRBV7-8 and TRBJ1-1, reads GAGVSQSPRYKVAKRGQDVALRCDPISGHVSLFWYQQALGQGPEFLTYFQNEAQLDKSGLPSDRFFAERPEGSVSTLKIQRTQQEDSAVYLCASSGQKIMNTEAFFGQGTRLTVV.

This chain joins TRBV29-1 and TRBJ2-1; unclear D gene. This CDR3 has 10 residues. Trimming pared 4 bases from V and 6 bases from J, leaving 4 bases between. Germline loops: CDR1 SQVTM, CDR2 ANQGSEA. As DNA, the CDR3 is TGCAGCGTTGTGGCCAATGAGCAGTTCTTC. It encodes CSVVANEQFF.

V gene TRBV7-9 combines with J gene TRBJ1-2, with 9 bases aligning to TRBD1. Germline values: CDR1 SEHNR, CDR2 FQNEAQ (reference sequence). V trimming: 5 bases; J trimming: 6 bases; junction bases outside the gene matches: 7. This CDR3 has 14 residues. CDR3 sequence reads: CASSDPGTGHGYTF. DNA for the CDR3: TGTGCCAGCAGCGATCCCGGGACAGGGCATGGCTACACCTTC.

This clone was seen just once. The V and J genes are TRBV9 and TRBJ2-3; 7 bases line up with TRBD1. CDR1 is SGDLS, CDR2 YYNGEE, per germline. V shed 3 bases and J 1 base; nucleotides not matched to a gene: 8. The length of the CDR3 is 16 residues. The CDR3 DNA reads TGTGCCAGCAGCGCCGCGAGGACAGGTGGCACAGATACGCAGTATTTT. Translated: CASSAARTGGTDTQYF.

The CDR3 reads CASSLKGTGGKKLFF. CDR3 sequence (DNA): TGTGCCAGCAGTTTAAAGGGGACAGGGGGTAAAAAACTGTTTTTT. This chain connects TRBV28 to TRBJ1-4; 11 bases agree with TRBD1. The CDR3 is 15 amino acids. The V gene end was trimmed by 2 bases and the J gene end by 9 bases; junction bases not matched to a gene: 5. Germline CDR1 MDHEN, CDR2 SYDVKM.

The rearrangement joins TRBV7-9 to TRBJ1-2; 7 nucleotides align to TRBD1. With V trimmed by 5 bases and J by 3 bases, 9 bases remained unmatched. CDR3 length: 15 amino acids. CDR1 is SEHNR and CDR2 is FQNEAQ in the germline V gene (reference sequence). The CDR3 here is CASSNLRGQHYGYTF. As DNA, the CDR3 is TGTGCCAGCAGCAACTTAAGGGGACAGCACTATGGCTACACCTTC. Full variable domain (outside the CDR3, taken from reference TRBV7-9 and TRBJ1-2): DTGVSQNPRHKITKRGQNVTFRCDPISEHNRLYWYRQTLGQGPEFLTYFQNEAQLEKSRLLSDRFSAERPKGSFSTLEIQRTEQGDSAMYLCASSNLRGQHYGYTFGSGTRLTVV.

The chain uses TRBV9 and TRBJ2-6; maybe TRBD2 (5 bases). The V end was cut by 1 base, the J end by 0 bases, with 8 bases between. This CDR3 contains 16 residues. Germline CDR1 SGDLS, CDR2 YYNGEE. The CDR3 DNA reads TGTGCCAGCAGCGTATTCGGGATCTCTGGGGCCAACGTCCTGACTTTC. Encoded protein: CASSVFGISGANVLTF.

This clone was counted only a few times. This chain connects TRBV10-1 to TRBJ2-2; possible D gene TRBD1, 7 bases. Germline CDR1 reads WNHNN; CDR2 reads SYGVQD (reference sequence). The CDR3 contains 13 residues. V lost 10 bases and J lost 2, with 11 bases in between. This chain's CDR3 is CATGDSNTGELFF. The CDR3 DNA reads as TGCGCCACGGGGGACAGCAACACCGGGGAGCTGTTTTTT.

The chain joins TRBV29-1 to TRBJ1-3; perhaps TRBD1 as D (6 bases). With 7 bases removed from V and 3 bases from J, the gap between germline ends came to 13 bases. This CDR3 is built from 13 residues. Germline values: CDR1 SQVTM, CDR2 ANQGSEA. Written as DNA, the CDR3 is TGCAGCGCCGAGGGGGACGGTGGAAACACCATATATTTT. This translates into CSAEGDGGNTIYF. Full variable domain (missing parts from reference TRBV29-1 and TRBJ1-3): SAVISQKPSRDICQRGTSLTIQCQVDSQVTMMFWYRQQPGQSLTLIATANQGSEATYESGFVIDKFPISRPNLTFSTLTVSNMSPEDSSIYLCSAEGDGGNTIYFGEGSWLTVV.

J is TRBJ2-2 and V is TRBV9, with 10 nucleotides matching TRBD1. Trimming removed 5 bases from V and 6 bases from J; junction bases left unmatched: 4. CDR1 and CDR2 from the germline V gene are SGDLS and YYNGEE. The CDR3 length is 14 residues. In DNA, the CDR3 is TGTGCCAGCAGGACAGGGGGCAGGGCCGGGGAGCTGTTTTTT. It codes for CASRTGGRAGELFF.

This chain connects TRBV19 to TRBJ2-2; weak D call: TRBD2 (5 bases). V gave up 11 bases and J gave up 4 bases, with 17 bases separating them. The CDR3 spans 14 residues. CDR1 is LNHDA, CDR2 SQIVND, per germline (reference sequence). CDR3 protein: CAGGSGRGTGELFF. DNA of the CDR3: TGTGCCGGAGGTTCAGGCCGGGGCACCGGGGAGCTGTTTTTT.

This sequence joins TRBV27 and TRBJ2-2; 7 positions agree with TRBD2. The V gene end was trimmed by 8 bases and the J gene end by 3 bases; junction bases not matched to a gene: 3. Germline values: CDR1 MNHEY, CDR2 SMNVEV (reference sequence). This CDR3 has 13 residues. The CDR3 loop reads CASGRVDTGELFF. The DNA for the CDR3 is TGTGCCAGCGGGAGGGTGGACACCGGGGAGCTGTTTTTT.

The chain recombines TRBV6-4 with TRBJ1-1; D might be TRBD1 (5 bases). The CDR3 length is 14 residues. CDR1 is MRHNA and CDR2 is SNTAGT in the germline V gene. Deletions cut 7 bases from V and 4 bases from J, with 16 bases between. The CDR3 sequence is CASKKGLAGTEAFF. Here the CDR3 DNA reads TGTGCCAGCAAGAAGGGGTTGGCTGGCACTGAAGCTTTCTTT.

The rearrangement joins TRBV10-3 to TRBJ2-7; 9 bases map to TRBD2. V lost 0 bases to trimming and J lost 5 bases; unmatched junction nucleotides: 5. This CDR3 is 15 amino acids long. Germline CDR1 ENHRY, CDR2 SYGVKD. The CDR3 region has the DNA TGTGCCATCAGTGAGTCTCCTAGCGGGACGGACGAGCAGTACTTC. This encodes CAISESPSGTDEQYF.

The chain has TRBV14 and TRBJ1-3; tentatively, D is TRBD1 (5 bases). Germline V gives CDR1 SGHDN, CDR2 FVKESK. Trimming shortened V by 4 bases and J by 3 bases, and 13 bases separated the two germline ends. The CDR3 has 15 amino acids. CDR3 region: CASSPPLTVGNTIYF. The CDR3, as DNA: TGTGCCAGCAGCCCCCCTCTGACAGTTGGAAACACCATATATTTT.

CDR3 sequence (DNA): TGTGCCAGTAGTATAGGGGCTAGCGGATCCGACCAGTACTTC. The encoded protein is CASSIGASGSDQYF. J is TRBJ2-5 and V is TRBV19; TRBD2 agrees at 7 bases. In germline, CDR1 is LNHDA, CDR2 SQIVND (reference sequence). Trimming cost V 1 base and J 10 bases; bases outside gene matches: 9. The CDR3 covers 14 residues.

This clone has a handful of counts. The rearrangement uses TRBV19 and TRBJ1-5; D is possibly TRBD1 (6 bases). Looked up from germline, CDR1 is LNHDA and CDR2 is SQIVND (reference sequence). The CDR3 spans 16 residues. V dropped 9 bases and J dropped 4 bases, with 22 bases sitting between them. Here the CDR3 reads CASSLKGGAGNQPQHF. CDR3 nucleotides: TGTGCCAGCAGCCTTAAGGGGGGGGCAGGGAATCAGCCCCAGCATTTT.

The chain employs TRBV19 and TRBJ1-2, with unresolved D. Germline lookup yields CDR1 LNHDA and CDR2 SQIVND (reference sequence). Trimming pared 6 bases from V and 3 bases from J, leaving 8 bases between. There are 12 residues in the CDR3. The CDR3 protein is CASRGVDYGYTF. Written as DNA, the CDR3 is TGTGCCAGTAGGGGAGTCGACTATGGCTACACCTTC.

The chain is built from TRBV28 and TRBJ1-2; 9 bases match TRBD1. Germline trimming cut 5 bases from V and 3 bases from J; bases unmatched to any gene: 4. The germline V gene has CDR1 MDHEN and CDR2 SYDVKM. The CDR3 is 14 residues long. CDR3 region: CASSLGQGDYGYTF. The CDR3 DNA reads as TGTGCCAGCAGTCTGGGACAGGGAGACTATGGCTACACCTTC.

The chain joins TRBV19 to TRBJ2-7; 8 bases map to TRBD1. V was clipped by 6 bases and J by 4 bases; unmatched bases: 14. Germline CDR1 and CDR2: LNHDA and SQIVND (reference sequence). The CDR3 has 16 amino acids. CDR3 residues: CASSPRRGTGVYEQYF. CDR3 sequence (DNA): TGTGCCAGTAGCCCAAGGAGGGGGACAGGCGTTTACGAGCAGTACTTC.

V is TRBV29-1 and J is TRBJ2-1, with 11 bases fitting TRBD2. The CDR3 has 15 amino acids. Germline V lookup: CDR1 SQVTM, CDR2 ANQGSEA. The junction had 2 bases not matched to a gene; V was cut back by 3 bases and J by 1 base. The CDR3 protein is CSVDSGRVSYNEQFF. CDR3 bases: TGCAGCGTTGATAGCGGGAGGGTATCCTACAATGAGCAGTTCTTC.

The chain is built from TRBV6-1 and TRBJ1-2; the D gene is possibly TRBD1 (5 bases). Germline CDR1 MNHNS, CDR2 SASEGT. CDR3 length: 14 residues. Trimming took off 5 bases at V and 3 bases at J, with 13 bases between the two ends. The DNA of the CDR3 is TGTGCCAGCAGTCTTACCAGGGCGGACTATGGCTACACCTTC. Residues: CASSLTRADYGYTF.

The chain uses TRBV29-1 and TRBJ2-7, with 10 bases that match TRBD1. The CDR3 length is 13 residues. Germline values: CDR1 SQVTM, CDR2 ANQGSEA. Trimming removed 5 bases from V and 4 bases from J; junction bases left unmatched: 5. CDR3 nucleotide sequence: TGCAGCGTTTTGACAGGGGGCCCTTACGAGCAGTACTTC. Protein: CSVLTGGPYEQYF.

The CDR3 is CASSQLAGGWETQYF. The CDR3 DNA reads as TGCGCCAGCAGCCAGCTAGCGGGAGGTTGGGAGACCCAGTACTTC. V is TRBV4-1 and J is TRBJ2-5; 11 positions agree with TRBD2. V dropped 3 bases and J dropped 5; count of bases not matched to a gene: 5. Germline values: CDR1 MGHRA, CDR2 YSYEKL. The CDR3 extends over 15 amino acids.

The chain links TRBV6-5 to TRBJ2-1, with 10 bases that match TRBD2. Germline CDR1 and CDR2: MNHEY and SVGAGI. Trimming cost V 6 bases and J 2 bases; bases outside gene matches: 4. The CDR3 extends over 15 amino acids. The CDR3 sequence: CASSVLAGAYNEQFF. The CDR3 DNA sequence: TGTGCCAGCAGCGTCCTAGCGGGAGCCTACAATGAGCAGTTCTTC.

The chain joins TRBV5-1 to TRBJ2-3; weak D call: TRBD2 (6 bases). With 4 bases removed from V and 1 base from J, the gap between germline ends came to 16 bases. Germline values: CDR1 SGHRS, CDR2 YFSETQ. The CDR3 has 16 residues. The CDR3 here is CASSAVSQRGTDTQYF. The CDR3 DNA reads as TGCGCCAGCAGCGCCGTCTCCCAGCGGGGCACAGATACGCAGTATTTT.

The J gene is TRBJ1-1, the V gene TRBV5-1; D is perhaps TRBD1 (6 bases). The V gene lost 1 base and the J gene lost 2 bases, with 9 bases spanning the gap. Germline V gene sequence: CDR1 SGHRS, CDR2 YFSETQ. The CDR3 runs 14 residues. This CDR3 reads CASSLTGSNTEAFF. CDR3 bases: TGCGCCAGCAGCTTGACAGGGTCAAACACTGAAGCTTTCTTT.

The rearrangement links TRBV25-1 to TRBJ1-1; no firm D call. This CDR3 has 13 residues. CDR1 MGHDK and CDR2 SYGVNS come from the germline V gene. The V end was cut by 4 bases, the J end by 7 bases, with 13 bases between. The CDR3 region is CASSGVGVGEAFF. The CDR3 nucleotides are TGTGCCAGCAGTGGAGTCGGGGTAGGTGAAGCTTTCTTT.